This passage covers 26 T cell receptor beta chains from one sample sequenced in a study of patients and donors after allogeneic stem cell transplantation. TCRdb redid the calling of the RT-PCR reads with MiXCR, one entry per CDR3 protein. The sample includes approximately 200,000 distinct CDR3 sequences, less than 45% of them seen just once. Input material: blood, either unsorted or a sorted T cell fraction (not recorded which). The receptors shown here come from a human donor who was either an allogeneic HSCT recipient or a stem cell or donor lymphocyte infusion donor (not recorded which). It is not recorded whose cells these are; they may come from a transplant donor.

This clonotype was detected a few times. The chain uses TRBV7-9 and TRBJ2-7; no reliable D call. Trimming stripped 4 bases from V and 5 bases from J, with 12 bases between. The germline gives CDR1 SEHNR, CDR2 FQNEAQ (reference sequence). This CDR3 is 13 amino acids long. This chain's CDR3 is CASSWPGSNEQYF. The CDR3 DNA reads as TGTGCCAGCAGCTGGCCCGGTAGTAACGAGCAGTACTTC.

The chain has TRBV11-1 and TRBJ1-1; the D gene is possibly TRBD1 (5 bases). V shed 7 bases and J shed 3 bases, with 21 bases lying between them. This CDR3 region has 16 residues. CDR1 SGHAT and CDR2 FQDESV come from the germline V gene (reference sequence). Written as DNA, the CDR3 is TGTGCCAGCACTAAATCCCGGGGCGCGGGGGACACTGAAGCTTTCTTT. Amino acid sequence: CASTKSRGAGDTEAFF.

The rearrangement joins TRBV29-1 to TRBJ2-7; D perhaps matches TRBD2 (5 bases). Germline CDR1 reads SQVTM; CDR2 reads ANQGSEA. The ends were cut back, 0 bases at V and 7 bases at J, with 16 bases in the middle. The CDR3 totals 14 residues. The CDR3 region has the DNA TGCAGCGTTGAAGATGTTGGGTCTTGGAGGGAGCAGTACTTC. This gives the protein CSVEDVGSWREQYF.

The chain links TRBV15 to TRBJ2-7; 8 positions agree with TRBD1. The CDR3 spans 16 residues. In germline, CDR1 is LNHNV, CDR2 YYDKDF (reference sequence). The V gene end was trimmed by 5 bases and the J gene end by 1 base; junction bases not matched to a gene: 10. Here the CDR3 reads CATSGRGRGLSYEQYF. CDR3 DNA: TGTGCCACCAGCGGCAGGGGGCGAGGTTTATCCTACGAGCAGTACTTC.

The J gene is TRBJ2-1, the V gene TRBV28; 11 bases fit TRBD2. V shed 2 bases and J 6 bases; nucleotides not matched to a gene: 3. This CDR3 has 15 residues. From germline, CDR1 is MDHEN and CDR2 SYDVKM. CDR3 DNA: TGTGCCAGCAGTTTAGGGACTAGCGGCTTCAATGAGCAGTTCTTC. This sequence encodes CASSLGTSGFNEQFF.

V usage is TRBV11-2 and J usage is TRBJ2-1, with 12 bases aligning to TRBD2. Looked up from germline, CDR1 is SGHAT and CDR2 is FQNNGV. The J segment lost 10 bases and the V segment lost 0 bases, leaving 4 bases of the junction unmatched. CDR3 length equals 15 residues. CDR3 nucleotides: TGTGCCAGCAGCTTAGAACTAGCGGGAGGTCAGGAGCAGTTCTTC. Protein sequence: CASSLELAGGQEQFF.

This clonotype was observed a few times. This chain's CDR3 is CASSHIGRQNTEAFF. The CDR3 nucleotides are TGCGCCAGCAGCCATATCGGGCGGCAGAACACTGAAGCTTTCTTT. V gene TRBV4-3 combines with J gene TRBJ1-1; D remains ambiguous. This CDR3 is 15 amino acids long. CDR1 is LGHNA and CDR2 is YSLEER in the germline V gene. V was clipped by 3 bases and J by 1 base, with 12 bases between them.

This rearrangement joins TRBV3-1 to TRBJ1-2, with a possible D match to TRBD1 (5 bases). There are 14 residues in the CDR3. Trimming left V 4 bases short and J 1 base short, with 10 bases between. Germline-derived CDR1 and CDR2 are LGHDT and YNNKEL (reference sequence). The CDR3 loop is CASSPQGGNYGYTF. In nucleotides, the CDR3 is TGTGCCAGCAGCCCCCAGGGAGGTAACTATGGCTACACCTTC.

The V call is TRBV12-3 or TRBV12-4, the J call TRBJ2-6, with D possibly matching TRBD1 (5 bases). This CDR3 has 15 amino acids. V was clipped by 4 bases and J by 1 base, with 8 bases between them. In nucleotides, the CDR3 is TGTGCCAGCAGTTCCCAGGGATCTGGGGCCAACGTCCTGACTTTC. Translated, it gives CASSSQGSGANVLTF.

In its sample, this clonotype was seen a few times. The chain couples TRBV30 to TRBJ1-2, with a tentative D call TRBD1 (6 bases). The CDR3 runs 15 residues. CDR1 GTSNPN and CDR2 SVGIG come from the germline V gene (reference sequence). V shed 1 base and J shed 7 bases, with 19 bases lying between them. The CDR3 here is CAWSGGDTLLAGYTF. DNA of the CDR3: TGTGCCTGGAGTGGCGGGGACACTCTCCTTGCTGGCTACACCTTC.

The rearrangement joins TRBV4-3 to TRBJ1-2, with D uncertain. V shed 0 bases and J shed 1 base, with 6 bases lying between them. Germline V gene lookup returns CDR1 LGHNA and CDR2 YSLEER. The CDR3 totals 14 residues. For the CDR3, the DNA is TGCGCCAGCAGCCAAGAGGAGAGTAACTATGGCTACACCTTC. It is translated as CASSQEESNYGYTF.

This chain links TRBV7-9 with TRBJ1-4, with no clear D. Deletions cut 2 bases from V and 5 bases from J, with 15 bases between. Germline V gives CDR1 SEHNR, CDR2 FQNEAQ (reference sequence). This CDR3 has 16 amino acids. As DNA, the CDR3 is TGTGCCAGCAGCTTACGGGTCGGAGTCCTGAATGAAAAACTGTTTTTT. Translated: CASSLRVGVLNEKLFF.

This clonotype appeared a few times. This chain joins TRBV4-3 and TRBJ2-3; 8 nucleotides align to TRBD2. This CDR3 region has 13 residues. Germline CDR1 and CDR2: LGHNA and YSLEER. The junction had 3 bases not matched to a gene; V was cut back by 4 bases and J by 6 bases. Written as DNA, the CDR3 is TGCGCCAGCAGCCCCCGACTAGCGGATACGCAGTATTTT. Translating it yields CASSPRLADTQYF.

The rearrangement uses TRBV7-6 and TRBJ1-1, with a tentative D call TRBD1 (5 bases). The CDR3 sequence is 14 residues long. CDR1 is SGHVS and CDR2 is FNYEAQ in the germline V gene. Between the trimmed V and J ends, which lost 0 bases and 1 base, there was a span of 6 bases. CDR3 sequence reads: CASSLAGENTEAFF. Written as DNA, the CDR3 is TGTGCCAGCAGCTTAGCGGGGGAGAACACTGAAGCTTTCTTT.

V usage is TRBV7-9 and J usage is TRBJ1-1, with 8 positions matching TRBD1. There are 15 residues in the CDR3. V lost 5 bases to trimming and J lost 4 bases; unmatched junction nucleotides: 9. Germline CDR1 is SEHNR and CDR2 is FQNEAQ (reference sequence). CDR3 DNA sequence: TGTGCCAGCAGCCCCCCCATTGACAGGGGCACTGAAGCTTTCTTT. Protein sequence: CASSPPIDRGTEAFF.

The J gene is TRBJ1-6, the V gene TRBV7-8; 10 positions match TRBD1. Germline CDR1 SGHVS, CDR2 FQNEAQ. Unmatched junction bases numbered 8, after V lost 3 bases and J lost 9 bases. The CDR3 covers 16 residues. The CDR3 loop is CASSFARDRGISPLHF. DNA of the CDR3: TGTGCCAGCAGCTTCGCCCGGGACAGGGGTATTTCACCCCTCCACTTT.

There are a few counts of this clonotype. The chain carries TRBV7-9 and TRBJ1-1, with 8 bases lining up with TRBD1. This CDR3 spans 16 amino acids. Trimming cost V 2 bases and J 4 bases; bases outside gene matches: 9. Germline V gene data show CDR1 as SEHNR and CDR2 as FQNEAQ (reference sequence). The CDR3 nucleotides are TGTGCCAGCAGCTTATACCCAGGGGGCCACCTCACTGAAGCTTTCTTT. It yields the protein CASSLYPGGHLTEAFF. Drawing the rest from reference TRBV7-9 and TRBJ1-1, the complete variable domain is DTGVSQNPRHKITKRGQNVTFRCDPISEHNRLYWYRQTLGQGPEFLTYFQNEAQLEKSRLLSDRFSAERPKGSFSTLEIQRTEQGDSAMYLCASSLYPGGHLTEAFFGQGTRLTVV.

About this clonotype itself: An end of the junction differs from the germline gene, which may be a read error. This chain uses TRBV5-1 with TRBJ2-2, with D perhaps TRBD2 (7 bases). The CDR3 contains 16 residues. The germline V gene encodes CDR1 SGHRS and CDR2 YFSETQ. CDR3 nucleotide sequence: TGCGCCAGCAGCTTGGCGGGGGGCCGAGGCACCGGGGAGCTGTCTTTT. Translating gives CASSLAGGRGTGELSF.

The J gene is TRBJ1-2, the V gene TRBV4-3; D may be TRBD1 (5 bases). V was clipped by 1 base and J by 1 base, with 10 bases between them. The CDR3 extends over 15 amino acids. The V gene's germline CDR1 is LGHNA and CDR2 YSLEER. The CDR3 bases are TGCGCCAGCAGCCAAGGACCGACAGATAACTATGGCTACACCTTC. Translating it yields CASSQGPTDNYGYTF.

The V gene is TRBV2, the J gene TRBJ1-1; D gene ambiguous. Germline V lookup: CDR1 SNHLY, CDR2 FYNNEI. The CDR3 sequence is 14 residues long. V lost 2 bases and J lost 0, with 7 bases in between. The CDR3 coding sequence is TGTGCCAGCAGTGAACTGGGATTGAACACTGAAGCTTTCTTT. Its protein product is CASSELGLNTEAFF.

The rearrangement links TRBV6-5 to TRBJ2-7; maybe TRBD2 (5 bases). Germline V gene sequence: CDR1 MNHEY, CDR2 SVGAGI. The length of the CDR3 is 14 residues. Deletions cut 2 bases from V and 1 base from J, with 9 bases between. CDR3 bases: TGTGCCAGCAGTTACGGTAGCGATTCCTACGAGCAGTACTTC. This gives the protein CASSYGSDSYEQYF.

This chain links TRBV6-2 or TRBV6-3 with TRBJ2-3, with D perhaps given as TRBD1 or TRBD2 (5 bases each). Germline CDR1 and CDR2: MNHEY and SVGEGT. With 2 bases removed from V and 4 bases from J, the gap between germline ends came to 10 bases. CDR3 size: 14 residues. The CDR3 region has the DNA TGTGCCAGCAGTTACGGACGGGGCGCAGATACGCAGTATTTT. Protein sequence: CASSYGRGADTQYF.

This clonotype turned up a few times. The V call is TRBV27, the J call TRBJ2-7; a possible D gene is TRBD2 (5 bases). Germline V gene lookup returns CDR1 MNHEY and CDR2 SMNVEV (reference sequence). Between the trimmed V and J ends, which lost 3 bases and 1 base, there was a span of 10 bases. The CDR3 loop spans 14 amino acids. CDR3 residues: CASSFHRGSYEQYF. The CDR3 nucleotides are TGTGCCAGCAGTTTCCACCGGGGTTCCTACGAGCAGTACTTC.

CDR3 in DNA: TGCGCCAGCAGCGCTAGCGGGAGCAGTAACACCGGGGAGCTGTTTTTT. It is translated as CASSASGSSNTGELFF. V and J are TRBV4-3 and TRBJ2-2; TRBD2 aligns across 10 bases. V trimming: 5 bases; J trimming: 2 bases; junction bases outside the gene matches: 5. This CDR3 comprises 16 residues. Germline loops: CDR1 LGHNA, CDR2 YSLEER.

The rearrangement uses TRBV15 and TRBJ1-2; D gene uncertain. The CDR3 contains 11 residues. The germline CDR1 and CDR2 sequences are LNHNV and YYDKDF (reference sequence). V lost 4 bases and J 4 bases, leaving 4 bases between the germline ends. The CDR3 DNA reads TGTGCCACCAGCACGTCCTATGGCTACACCTTC. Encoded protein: CATSTSYGYTF. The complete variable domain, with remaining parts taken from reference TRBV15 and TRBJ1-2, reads DAMVIQNPRYQVTQFGKPVTLSCSQTLNHNVMYWYQQKSSQAPKLLFHYYDKDFNNEADTPDNFQSRRPNTSFCFLDIRSPGLGDTAMYLCATSTSYGYTFGSGTRLTVV.

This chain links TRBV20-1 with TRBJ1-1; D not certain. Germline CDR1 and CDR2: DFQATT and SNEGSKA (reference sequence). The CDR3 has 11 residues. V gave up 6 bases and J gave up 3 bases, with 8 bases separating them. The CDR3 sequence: CSARKYTEAFF. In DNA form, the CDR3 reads TGCAGTGCCCGAAAGTACACTGAAGCTTTCTTT.